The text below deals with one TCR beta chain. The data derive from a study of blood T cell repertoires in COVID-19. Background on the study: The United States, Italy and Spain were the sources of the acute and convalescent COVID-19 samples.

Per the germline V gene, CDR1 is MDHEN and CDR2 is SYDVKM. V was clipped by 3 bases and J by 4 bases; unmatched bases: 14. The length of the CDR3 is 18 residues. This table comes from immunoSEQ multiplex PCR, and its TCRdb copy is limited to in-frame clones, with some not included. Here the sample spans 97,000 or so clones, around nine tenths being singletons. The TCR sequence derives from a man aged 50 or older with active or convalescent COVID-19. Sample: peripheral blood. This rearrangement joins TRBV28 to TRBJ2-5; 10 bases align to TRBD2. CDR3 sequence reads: CASSFWLAGVLRGETQYF. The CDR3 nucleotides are TGTGCCAGCAGTTTCTGGCTAGCGGGGGTCCTACGCGGAGAGACCCAGTACTTC.